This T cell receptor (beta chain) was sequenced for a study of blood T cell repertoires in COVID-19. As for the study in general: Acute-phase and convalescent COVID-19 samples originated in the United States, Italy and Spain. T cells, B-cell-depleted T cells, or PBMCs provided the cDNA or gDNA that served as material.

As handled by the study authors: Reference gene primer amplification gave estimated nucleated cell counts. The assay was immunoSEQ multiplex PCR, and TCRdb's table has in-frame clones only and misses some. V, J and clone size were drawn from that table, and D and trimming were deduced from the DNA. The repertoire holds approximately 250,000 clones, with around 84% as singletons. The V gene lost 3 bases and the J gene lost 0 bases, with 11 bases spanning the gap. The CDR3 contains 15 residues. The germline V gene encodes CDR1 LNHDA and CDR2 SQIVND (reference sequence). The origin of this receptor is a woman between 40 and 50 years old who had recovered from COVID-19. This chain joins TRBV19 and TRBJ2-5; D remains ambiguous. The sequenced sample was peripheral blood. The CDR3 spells CASSIEFSYQETQYF. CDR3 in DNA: TGTGCCAGTAGTATTGAGTTTTCGTACCAAGAGACCCAGTACTTC.